The 9 T cell receptor beta chains below were found in one sample sequenced in a study of cytomegalovirus exposure and HLA in healthy donors. Primers for the PCR totalled 60 Vbeta and 13 Jbeta. The assay was immunoSEQ multiplex PCR, and TCRdb's table has in-frame clones only and misses some. This sample has approximately 100,000 clones; about 70% occur once, and the top ten carry more than 4.5%. The sample taken for sequencing was PBMCs. The origin of the receptors is a woman between 18 and 29 years old in good health and CMV-seropositive.

The chain is built from TRBV6-5 and TRBJ2-7; 13 nucleotides match TRBD2. The CDR3 covers 16 residues. V lost 0 bases and J lost 6; bases outside the gene matches: 5. The germline gives CDR1 MNHEY, CDR2 SVGAGI. The CDR3, as DNA: TGTGCCAGCAGTTACTCCACGGGACTAGCGGGACGCGAGCAGTACTTC. Encoded protein: CASSYSTGLAGREQYF.

This clone was found once. The chain uses TRBV5-1 and TRBJ1-1; 7 bases are shared with TRBD1. With 0 bases clipped from V and 1 base from J, the junction kept 3 bases outside the gene matches. This CDR3 region has 15 residues. The germline CDR1 and CDR2 sequences are SGHRS and YFSETQ. The CDR3 sequence: CASSLVQGENTEAFF. Here the CDR3 DNA reads TGCGCCAGCAGCTTGGTCCAGGGGGAGAACACTGAAGCTTTCTTT. The full variable domain, with the rest looked up from reference TRBV5-1 and TRBJ1-1, is KAGVTQTPRYLIKTRGQQVTLSCSPISGHRSVSWYQQTPGQGLQFLFEYFSETQRNKGNFPGRFSGRQFSNSRSEMNVSTLELGDSALYLCASSLVQGENTEAFFGQGTRLTVV.

J is TRBJ1-1 and V is TRBV7-9, with unresolved D. Germline V gene lookup returns CDR1 SEHNR and CDR2 FQNEAQ (reference sequence). The CDR3 runs 17 residues. Trimming shortened V by 5 bases and J by 5 bases, and 24 bases separated the two germline ends. The CDR3 nucleotides are TGTGCCAGCAGCCCCCGACCGGGCCAGATTGGGGAGACTGAAGCTTTCTTT. Protein: CASSPRPGQIGETEAFF.

This clone showed up just a few times. V and J are TRBV10-3 and TRBJ1-2; perhaps TRBD1 as D (6 bases). Trimming pared 0 bases from V and 8 bases from J, leaving 13 bases between. The germline gives CDR1 ENHRY, CDR2 SYGVKD. The CDR3 contains 14 residues. Written as DNA, the CDR3 is TGTGCCATCAGTGAGTCATCAGGGGCAGGAGGCTACACCTTC. Translating gives CAISESSGAGGYTF.

V is TRBV27 and J is TRBJ2-1; 7 positions agree with TRBD1. This CDR3 is built from 14 residues. V shed 7 bases and J 9 bases; nucleotides not matched to a gene: 12. Germline V gene data show CDR1 as MNHEY and CDR2 as SMNVEV (reference sequence). Written as DNA, the CDR3 is TGTGCCAGCACTGTCTCAGGCAGGGACAGTGAGCAGTTCTTC. Amino acids: CASTVSGRDSEQFF.

The rearrangement uses TRBV18 and TRBJ1-5; no reliable D call. With 0 bases removed from V and 0 bases from J, the gap between germline ends came to 6 bases. Germline V gene sequence: CDR1 KGHSH, CDR2 LQKENI. This CDR3 has 15 residues. Here the CDR3 DNA reads TGTGCCAGCTCACCACCGGGCCTTAGCAATCAGCCCCAGCATTTT. It encodes CASSPPGLSNQPQHF.

The J gene is TRBJ1-2, the V gene TRBV14, with TRBD1 matching 7 bases. The CDR3 length is 14 residues. Unmatched junction bases numbered 8, after V lost 6 bases and J lost 4 bases. The germline V gene has CDR1 SGHDN and CDR2 FVKESK. Here the CDR3 DNA reads TGTGCCAGCAGTCTACAACAGGGGACCTATGGCTACACCTTC. Translated: CASSLQQGTYGYTF.

This chain joins TRBV28 and TRBJ2-1; 8 nucleotides align to TRBD1. J lost 7 bases, V lost 3 bases, and 5 bases had no gene match. This CDR3 has 14 amino acids. CDR1 is MDHEN and CDR2 is SYDVKM in the germline V gene. CDR3 loop: CASSFLDRVNEQFF. For the CDR3, the DNA is TGTGCCAGCAGTTTCTTGGACAGGGTTAATGAGCAGTTCTTC.

The chain combines TRBV5-4 with TRBJ2-7; the D gene is possibly TRBD1 (6 bases). V shed 2 bases and J shed 1 base, with 10 bases lying between them. Germline CDR1 is SGHNT and CDR2 is YYREEE (reference sequence). This CDR3 comprises 14 residues. The CDR3 DNA follows: TGTGCCAGCAGCTTCAGGGGCGGGTCCTACGAGCAGTACTTC. The encoded protein is CASSFRGGSYEQYF. Combining the CDR3 with reference TRBV5-4 and TRBJ2-7 gives the whole variable domain ETGVTQSPTHLIKTRGQQVTLRCSSQSGHNTVSWYQQALGQGPQFIFQYYREEENGRGNFPPRFSGLQFPNYSSELNVNALELDDSALYLCASSFRGGSYEQYFGPGTRLTVT.